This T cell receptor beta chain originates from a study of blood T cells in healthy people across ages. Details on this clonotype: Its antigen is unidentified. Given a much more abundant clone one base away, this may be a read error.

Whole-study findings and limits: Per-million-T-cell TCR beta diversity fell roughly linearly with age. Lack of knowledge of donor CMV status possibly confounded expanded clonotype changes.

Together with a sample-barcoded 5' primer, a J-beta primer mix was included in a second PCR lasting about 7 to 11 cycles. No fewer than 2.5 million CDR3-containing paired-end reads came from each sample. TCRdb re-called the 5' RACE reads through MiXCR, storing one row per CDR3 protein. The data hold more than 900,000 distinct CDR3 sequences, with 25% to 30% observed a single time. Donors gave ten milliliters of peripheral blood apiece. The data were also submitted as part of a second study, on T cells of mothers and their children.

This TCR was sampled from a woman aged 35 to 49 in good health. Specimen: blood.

The CDR3 loop is CASSQDRQGLPYEQYF. CDR3 nucleotide sequence: TGCGCCAGCAGCCAAGATAGGCAGGGGTTACCCTACGAGCAGTACTTC. The rearrangement joins TRBV4-1 to TRBJ2-7; perhaps TRBD1 as D (6 bases). CDR1 and CDR2 (germline): MGHRA, YSYEKL. CDR3 size: 16 residues. The ends were cut back, 0 bases at V and 2 bases at J, with 14 bases in the middle.